This is a list of T cell receptor beta chains from one sample in a study of regulatory T cells in long-lasting Graves disease. TCRdb re-called the multiplex PCR reads with MiXCR, one entry per CDR3 protein. The sample holds about 660,000 distinct CDR3 sequences; around 30% are singletons and the top ten take roughly 40%. The source material was peripheral blood mononuclear cells (PBMCs), sampled when the disease was refractory, from a patient treated with antithyroid drugs. These receptors all come from a female donor with Graves disease. Each CDR3 is given with its conserved first and last residue. A D gene is named only where the DNA matches it firmly. Size is stated for part of the rows, as once, few or many counts, or as a class when the clone is expanded.

>few|TRBD2|TRBJ2-7|TRBV5-4
TGTGCCAGCAGCCCGGGGTTTAGCGGGGGAACCTACGAGCAGTACTTC
CASSPGFSGGTYEQYF
>many|.|TRBJ1-5|TRBV12-3/TRBV12-4
TGTGCCAGCAGTCCCAATAGTGGTCAGCCCCAGCATTTT
CASSPNSGQPQHF
>few|.|TRBJ1-1|TRBV11-1
TGTGCCAGCACCCGGCCCCCGAACACTGAAGCTTTCTTT
CASTRPPNTEAFF
>many|.|TRBJ2-5|TRBV24-1
TGTGCCACCAGTGATGTGACAGAGACCCAGTACTTC
CATSDVTETQYF
>many|.|TRBJ1-5|TRBV2
TGTGCCAGCCTAAGCGGGCAGCGAGGGATAAATCAGCCCCAGCATTTT
CASLSGQRGINQPQHF
>.|.|TRBJ2-5|TRBV3-1
TGTGCCAGCAGCCTCCGGACACATCAAGAGACCCAGTACTTC
CASSLRTHQETQYF
>.|TRBD1|TRBJ2-7|TRBV10-3
TGTGCCATCAGGATGGGGACAGGATCCTACGAGCAGTACTTC
CAIRMGTGSYEQYF
>few|.|TRBJ1-1|TRBV7-9
TGTGCCAGCAGCTTAATCAGTGAAGCTTTCTTT
CASSLISEAFF
>.|.|TRBJ1-1|TRBV11-1
TGTGCCAGCAGCTTAGATCCCCGGGGGCTGAGAACTGAAGCTTTCTTT
CASSLDPRGLRTEAFF
>few|TRBD2|TRBJ2-4|TRBV11-2
TGTGCCAGCAGCTTAGATTGGGGGCTAGCGGGAGCGGGAGCCAAAAACATTCAGTACTTC
CASSLDWGLAGAGAKNIQYF
>.|.|TRBJ2-7|TRBV19
TGTGCCAGTAGGGGGTTCTACGAGCAGTACTTC
CASRGFYEQYF
>few|.|TRBJ2-2|TRBV13
TGTGCCAGCAGCTTAGGCCGTAAGGGATCCGGGGAGCTGTTTTTT
CASSLGRKGSGELFF
>few|TRBD1|TRBJ1-1|TRBV6-2/TRBV6-3
TGTGCCACTCGACAGGGGGCGTTGGGCACTGAAGCTTTCTTT
CATRQGALGTEAFF
>many|TRBD1|TRBJ1-5|TRBV2
TGTGCCAGCAAGGTCAGGGGGCTGGGCAATCAGCCCCAGCATTTT
CASKVRGLGNQPQHF
>.|.|TRBJ1-2|TRBV7-2
TGTGCCAGCAGCGCAATTAGGGGAGTGGGCTATGGCTACACCTTC
CASSAIRGVGYGYTF
>few|.|TRBJ1-5|TRBV20-1
TGCAGTGCTAGATACGGGGGCAGGGGAGGCAATCAGCCCCAGCATTTT
CSARYGGRGGNQPQHF
>.|TRBD1|TRBJ1-2|TRBV29-1
TGCAGCGTTGACCTTCCCGACAGGGAAGGGGACTATGGCTACACCTTC
CSVDLPDREGDYGYTF
>.|.|TRBJ1-5|TRBV19
TGTGCCAGTAGGCACAGGGAAGCGGGCAATCAGCCCCAGCATTTT
CASRHREAGNQPQHF
>.|.|TRBJ1-1|TRBV2
TGCGCCAGCAGCCAAGACCCCTTGACTGAAGCTTTCTTT
CASSQDPLTEAFF
>few|.|TRBJ1-4|TRBV28
TGTGCCAGCAGTTTAGATACAGGATTTGCTAATGAAAAACTGTTTTTT
CASSLDTGFANEKLFF
>many|.|TRBJ1-2|TRBV28
TGTGCCAGCATACAGGGTCCTAACTATGGCTACACCTTC
CASIQGPNYGYTF
>few|.|TRBJ2-4|TRBV18
TGTGCCAGCTCACCAGGGTCGCTTAACATTCAGTACTTC
CASSPGSLNIQYF
>few|TRBD2|TRBJ2-2|TRBV5-1
TGCGCCAGCAGCTTGGCTGGTAGCGGGAGGACCGGGGAGCTGTTTTTT
CASSLAGSGRTGELFF
>.|TRBD2|TRBJ2-5|TRBV9
TGTGCCAGCAGCGACCACCCTGGGGGGGATCGCCAAGAGACCCAGTACTTC
CASSDHPGGDRQETQYF
>.|TRBD1|TRBJ2-7|TRBV6-5
TGTGCCAGCAGTTACTCCTACGACCCGGGACAGGGTTACGAGCAGTACTTC
CASSYSYDPGQGYEQYF
>many|TRBD2|TRBJ2-5|TRBV20-1
TGCAGTGCTAGAGATTTGGGACTAGCGGTGGGGTATAGGGAGACCCAGTACTTC
CSARDLGLAVGYRETQYF
>.|.|TRBJ1-5|TRBV10-3
TGTGCCATCGCAGAGGGGAACATCCAGCCCCAGCATTTT
CAIAEGNIQPQHF
>.|.|TRBJ2-2|TRBV19
TGTGCCAGTAGTCCCCTTAGGGGGAACACCGGGGAGCTGTTTTTT
CASSPLRGNTGELFF
>once|.|TRBJ2-2|TRBV5-1
TGCGCCAGCAGCATCAGGGATACCACCGGGGAGCTGTTTTTT
CASSIRDTTGELFF
>many|.|TRBJ1-4|TRBV27
TGTGCCAGCAGTATGGGGGGAGAAAAACTGTTTTTT
CASSMGGEKLFF
>many|.|TRBJ2-5|TRBV6-1
TGTGCCAGCAGTGAAACCCGCGGGGTTGAGACCCAGTACTTC
CASSETRGVETQYF
>.|.|TRBJ1-5|TRBV30
TGTGCCTGGGGGGACAATCAGCCCCAGCATTTT
CAWGDNQPQHF
>many|TRBD1|TRBJ1-2|TRBV2
TGTGCCTCTGGACAGGACGATCGCTACACCTTC
CASGQDDRYTF
>.|TRBD1|TRBJ1-6|TRBV20-1
TGCAGTGCTGTCCGGGACAGGGGACGAGGGGCACCCCTCCACTTT
CSAVRDRGRGAPLHF
>many|TRBD1|TRBJ1-1|TRBV12-5
TGTGCTAGTGGTTTGATAGTGGACAGGGGGCATTGGGGTGAAGCTTTCTTT
CASGLIVDRGHWGEAFF
>many|.|TRBJ1-1|TRBV18
TGTGCCAGCTCACCCCAGCGAGACACTGAAGCTTTCTTT
CASSPQRDTEAFF
>once|.|TRBJ2-7|TRBV13
TGTGCCAGCAGCTTAGAGCCAGGGGTCTCCTACGAGCAGTACTTC
CASSLEPGVSYEQYF
>many|.|TRBJ1-2|TRBV2
TGTGCCACCCGGGGCTACACCTTC
CATRGYTF
>.|TRBD2|TRBJ2-1|TRBV12-3/TRBV12-4
TGTGCCAGCAGTCCCGGGACTAGCGGGAGGGGGAATGAGCAGTTCTTC
CASSPGTSGRGNEQFF